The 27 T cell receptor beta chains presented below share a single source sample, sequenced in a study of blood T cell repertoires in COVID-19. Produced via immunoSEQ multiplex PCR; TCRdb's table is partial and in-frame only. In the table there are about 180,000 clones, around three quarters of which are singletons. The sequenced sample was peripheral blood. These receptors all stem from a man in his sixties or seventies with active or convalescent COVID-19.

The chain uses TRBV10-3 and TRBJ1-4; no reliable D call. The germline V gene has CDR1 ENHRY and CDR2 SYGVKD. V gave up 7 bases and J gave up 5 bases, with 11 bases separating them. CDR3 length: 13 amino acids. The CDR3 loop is CAITLGQNEKLFF. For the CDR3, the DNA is TGTGCCATCACATTGGGCCAAAATGAAAAACTGTTTTTT.

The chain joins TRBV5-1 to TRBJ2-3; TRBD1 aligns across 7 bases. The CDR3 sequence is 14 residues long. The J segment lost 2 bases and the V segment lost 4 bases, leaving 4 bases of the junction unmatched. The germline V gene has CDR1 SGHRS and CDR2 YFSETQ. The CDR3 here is CASSRDSSTDTQYF. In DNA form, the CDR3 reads TGCGCCAGCAGCAGGGACAGCTCCACAGATACGCAGTATTTT.

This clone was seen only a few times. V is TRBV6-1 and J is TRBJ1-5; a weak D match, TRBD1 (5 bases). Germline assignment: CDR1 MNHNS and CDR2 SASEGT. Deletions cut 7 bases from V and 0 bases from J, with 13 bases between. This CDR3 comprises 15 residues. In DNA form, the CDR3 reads TGTGCCAGCACTGGCGGCAGGGATAGCAATCAGCCCCAGCATTTT. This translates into CASTGGRDSNQPQHF.

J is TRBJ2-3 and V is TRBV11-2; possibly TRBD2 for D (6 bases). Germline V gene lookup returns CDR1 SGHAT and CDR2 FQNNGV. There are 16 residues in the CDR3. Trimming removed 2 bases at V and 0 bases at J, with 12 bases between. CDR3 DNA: TGTGCCAGCAGCTTATCCCCTAGCGCCAGCACAGATACGCAGTATTTT. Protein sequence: CASSLSPSASTDTQYF.

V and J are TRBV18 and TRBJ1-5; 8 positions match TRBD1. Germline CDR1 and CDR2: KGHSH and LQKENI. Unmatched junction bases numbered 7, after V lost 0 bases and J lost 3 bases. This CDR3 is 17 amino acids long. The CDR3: CASSPPRGTGTNQPQHF. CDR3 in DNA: TGTGCCAGCTCACCACCGAGGGGGACAGGAACCAATCAGCCCCAGCATTTT.

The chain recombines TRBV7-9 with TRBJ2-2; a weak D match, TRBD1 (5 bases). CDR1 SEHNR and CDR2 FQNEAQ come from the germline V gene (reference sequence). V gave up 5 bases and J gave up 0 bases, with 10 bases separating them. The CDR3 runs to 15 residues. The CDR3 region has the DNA TGTGCCAGCAGCCGACAGAATCCGAACACCGGGGAGCTGTTTTTT. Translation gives CASSRQNPNTGELFF.

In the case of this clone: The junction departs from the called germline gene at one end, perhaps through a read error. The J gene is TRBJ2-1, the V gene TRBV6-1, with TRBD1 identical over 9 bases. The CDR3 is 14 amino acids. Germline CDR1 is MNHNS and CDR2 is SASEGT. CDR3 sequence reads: CASSEARWGTGYIF. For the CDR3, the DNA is TGTGCCAGCAGTGAAGCGCGGTGGGGGACAGGGTATATCTTC.

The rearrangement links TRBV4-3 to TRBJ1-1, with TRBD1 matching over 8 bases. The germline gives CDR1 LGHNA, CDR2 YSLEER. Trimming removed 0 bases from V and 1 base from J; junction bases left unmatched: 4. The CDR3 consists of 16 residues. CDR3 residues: CASSQDSTGGNTEAFF. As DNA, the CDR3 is TGCGCCAGCAGCCAAGATAGTACAGGGGGGAACACTGAAGCTTTCTTT.

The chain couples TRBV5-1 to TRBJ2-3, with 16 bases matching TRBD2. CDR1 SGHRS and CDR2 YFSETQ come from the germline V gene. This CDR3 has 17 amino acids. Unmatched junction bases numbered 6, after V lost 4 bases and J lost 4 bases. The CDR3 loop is CASSLLGLAGGADTQYF. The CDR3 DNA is TGCGCCAGCAGCCTCCTGGGACTAGCGGGAGGGGCAGATACGCAGTATTTT.

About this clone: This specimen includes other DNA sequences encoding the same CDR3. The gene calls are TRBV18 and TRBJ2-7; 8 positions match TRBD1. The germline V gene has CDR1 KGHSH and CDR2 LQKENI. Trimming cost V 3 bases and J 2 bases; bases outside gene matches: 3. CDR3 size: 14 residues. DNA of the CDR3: TGTGCCAGCTCACCGACAGGGGTCACCTACGAGCAGTACTTC. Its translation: CASSPTGVTYEQYF.

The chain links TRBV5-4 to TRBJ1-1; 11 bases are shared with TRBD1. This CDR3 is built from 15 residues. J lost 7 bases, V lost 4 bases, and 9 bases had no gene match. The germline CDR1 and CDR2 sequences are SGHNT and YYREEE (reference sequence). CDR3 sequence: CASSLGGTGGVEAFF. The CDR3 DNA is TGTGCCAGCAGCCTCGGGGGGACAGGGGGTGTTGAAGCTTTCTTT.

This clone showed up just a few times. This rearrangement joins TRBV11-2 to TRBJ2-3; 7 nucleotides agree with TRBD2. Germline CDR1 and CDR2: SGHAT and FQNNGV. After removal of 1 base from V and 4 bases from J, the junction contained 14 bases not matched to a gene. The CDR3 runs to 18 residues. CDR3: CASSLGGRANGNADTQYF. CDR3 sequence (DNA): TGTGCCAGCAGCTTAGGTGGGAGGGCCAATGGGAACGCAGATACGCAGTATTTT.

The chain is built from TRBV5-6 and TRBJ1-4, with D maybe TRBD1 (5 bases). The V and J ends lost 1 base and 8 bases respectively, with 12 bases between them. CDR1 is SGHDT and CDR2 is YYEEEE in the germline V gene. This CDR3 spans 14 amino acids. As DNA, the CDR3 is TGTGCCAGCAGCTTGAGGGAGGGGCAAGAAAAACTGTTTTTT. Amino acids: CASSLREGQEKLFF. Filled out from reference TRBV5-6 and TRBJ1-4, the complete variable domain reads DAGVTQSPTHLIKTRGQQVTLRCSPKSGHDTVSWYQQALGQGPQFIFQYYEEEERQRGNFPDRFSGHQFPNYSSELNVNALLLGDSALYLCASSLREGQEKLFFGSGTQLSVL.

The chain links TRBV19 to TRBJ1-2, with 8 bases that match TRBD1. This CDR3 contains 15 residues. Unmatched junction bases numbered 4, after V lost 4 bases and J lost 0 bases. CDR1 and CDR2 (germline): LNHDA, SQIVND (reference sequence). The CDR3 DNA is TGTGCCAGTAGTAGACAGGGGCAGCCTAACTATGGCTACACCTTC. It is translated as CASSRQGQPNYGYTF.

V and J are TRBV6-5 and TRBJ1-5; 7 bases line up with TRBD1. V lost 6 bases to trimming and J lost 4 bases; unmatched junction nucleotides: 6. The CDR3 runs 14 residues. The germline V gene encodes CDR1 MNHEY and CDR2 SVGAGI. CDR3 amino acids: CASRSGGQNQPQHF. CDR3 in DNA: TGTGCCAGCAGGTCAGGGGGACAAAATCAGCCCCAGCATTTT.

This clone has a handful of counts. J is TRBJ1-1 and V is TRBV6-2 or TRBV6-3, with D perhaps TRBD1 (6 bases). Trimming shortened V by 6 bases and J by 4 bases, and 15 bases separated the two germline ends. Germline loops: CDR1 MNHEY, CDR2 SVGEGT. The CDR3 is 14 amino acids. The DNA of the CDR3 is TGTGCCAGCAGCTCCGAGGGGGGGGGCACTGAAGCTTTCTTT. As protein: CASSSEGGGTEAFF.

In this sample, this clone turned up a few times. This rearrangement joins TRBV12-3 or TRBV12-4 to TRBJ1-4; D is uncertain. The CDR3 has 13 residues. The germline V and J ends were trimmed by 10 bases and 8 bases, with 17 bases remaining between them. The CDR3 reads CATARKEDEKLFF. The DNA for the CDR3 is TGTGCCACCGCGCGTAAGGAGGACGAAAAACTGTTTTTT.

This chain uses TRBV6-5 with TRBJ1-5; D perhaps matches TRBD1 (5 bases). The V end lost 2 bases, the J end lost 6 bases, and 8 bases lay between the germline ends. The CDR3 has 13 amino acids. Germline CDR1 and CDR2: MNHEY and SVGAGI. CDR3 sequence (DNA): TGTGCCAGCAGTTACCAGGGTGGTCAGCCCCAGCATTTT. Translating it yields CASSYQGGQPQHF.

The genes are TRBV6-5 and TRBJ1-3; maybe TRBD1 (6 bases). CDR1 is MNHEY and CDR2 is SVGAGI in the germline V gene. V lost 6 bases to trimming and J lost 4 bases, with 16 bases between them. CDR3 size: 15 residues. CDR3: CASRKYRETGNTIYF. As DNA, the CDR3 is TGTGCCAGCAGAAAATACAGGGAAACGGGAAACACCATATATTTT.

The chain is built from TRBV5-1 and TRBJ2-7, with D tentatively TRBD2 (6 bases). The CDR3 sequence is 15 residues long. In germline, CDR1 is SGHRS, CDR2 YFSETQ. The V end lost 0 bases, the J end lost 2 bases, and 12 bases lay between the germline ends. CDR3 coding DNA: TGCGCCAGCAGCTTGGCCGGCGGGGTGGCCTACGAGCAGTACTTC. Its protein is CASSLAGGVAYEQYF.

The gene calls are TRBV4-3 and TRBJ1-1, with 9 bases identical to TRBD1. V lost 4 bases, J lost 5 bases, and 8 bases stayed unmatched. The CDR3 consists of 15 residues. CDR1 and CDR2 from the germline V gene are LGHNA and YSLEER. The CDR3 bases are TGCGCCAGCAGCCTCACAGGGGGCCGGGGAACTGAAGCTTTCTTT. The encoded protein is CASSLTGGRGTEAFF.

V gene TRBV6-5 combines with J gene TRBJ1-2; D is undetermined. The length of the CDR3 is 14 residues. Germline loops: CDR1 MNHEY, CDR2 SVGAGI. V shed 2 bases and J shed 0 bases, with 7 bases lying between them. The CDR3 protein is CASSYSSANYGYTF. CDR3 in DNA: TGTGCCAGCAGTTACAGTTCAGCTAACTATGGCTACACCTTC.

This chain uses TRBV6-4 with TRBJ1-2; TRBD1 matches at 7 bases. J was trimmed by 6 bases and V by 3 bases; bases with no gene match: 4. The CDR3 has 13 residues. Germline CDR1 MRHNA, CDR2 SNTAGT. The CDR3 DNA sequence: TGTGCCAGCAGTGAAGGGGGCGTGGATGGCTACACCTTC. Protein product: CASSEGGVDGYTF.

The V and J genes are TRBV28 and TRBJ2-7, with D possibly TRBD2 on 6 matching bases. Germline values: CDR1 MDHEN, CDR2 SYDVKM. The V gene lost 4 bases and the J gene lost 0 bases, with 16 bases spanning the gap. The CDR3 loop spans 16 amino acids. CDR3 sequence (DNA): TGTGCCAGCAGTTCCCCGGGACTGCCGAGCTCCTACGAGCAGTACTTC. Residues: CASSSPGLPSSYEQYF.

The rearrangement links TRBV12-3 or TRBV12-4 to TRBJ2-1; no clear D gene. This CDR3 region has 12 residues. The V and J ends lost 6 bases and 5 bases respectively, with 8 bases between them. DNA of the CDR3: TGTGCCAGCAGCCGCCACAACAATGAGCAGTTCTTC. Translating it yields CASSRHNNEQFF.

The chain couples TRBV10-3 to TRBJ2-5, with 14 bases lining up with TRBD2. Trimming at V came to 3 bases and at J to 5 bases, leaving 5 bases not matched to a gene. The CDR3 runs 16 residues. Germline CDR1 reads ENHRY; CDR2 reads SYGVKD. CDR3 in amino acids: CAISDRLAGGYETQYF. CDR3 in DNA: TGTGCCATCAGTGATAGACTAGCGGGAGGGTATGAGACCCAGTACTTC.

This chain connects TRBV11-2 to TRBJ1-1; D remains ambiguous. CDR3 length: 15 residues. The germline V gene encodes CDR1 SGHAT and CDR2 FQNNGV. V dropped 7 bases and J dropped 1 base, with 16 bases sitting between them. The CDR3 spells CASTHGSYRNTEAFF. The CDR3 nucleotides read TGTGCCAGCACGCACGGAAGTTACAGGAACACTGAAGCTTTCTTT.